The 30 T cell receptor beta chains below come from one sample, sequenced in a study of T-cell reconstitution after alpha-beta-depleted transplantation in children. Molecular barcoding with unique molecular identifiers was used for the TCRbeta library. TCRdb re-derived calls from the PCR reads in MiXCR, one entry per CDR3 protein. The repertoire holds 400,000 to 450,000 distinct CDR3 sequences, with 43% as singletons. Sequencing used PBMCs, obtained before TCRalphabeta/CD19-depleted stem cell transplant. Receptors originate from a girl aged 2 to 9 with aplastic anemia, due to receive a stem cell transplant.

The chain combines TRBV20-1 with TRBJ1-6; tentative D call: TRBD1 (6 bases). The CDR3 contains 15 residues. V was clipped by 2 bases and J by 9 bases, with 17 bases between them. Germline V gene lookup returns CDR1 DFQATT and CDR2 SNEGSKA (reference sequence). CDR3 bases: TGCAGTGCTAGATCCCAAGGGGGAGAAAGTTCACCCCTCCACTTT. It is translated as CSARSQGGESSPLHF.

This clonotype was seen at least ten times. The J gene is TRBJ2-1, the V gene TRBV5-6; no clear D gene. CDR1 and CDR2 from the germline V gene are SGHDT and YYEEEE. The CDR3 covers 16 residues. V was pared by 2 bases and J by 8 bases, with 20 bases between. DNA of the CDR3: TGTGCCAGCAGCTTTAGGCGACTTATGCCTGTCGATGAGCAGTTCTTC. This sequence encodes CASSFRRLMPVDEQFF.

A word on this clonotype: An end of the junction differs from the germline gene, which may be a read error. The chain has TRBV7-2 and TRBJ2-1, with 12 bases that match TRBD2. The germline V gene encodes CDR1 SGHTA and CDR2 FQGNSA. This CDR3 spans 16 amino acids. As DNA, the CDR3 is TGTGCCAGCAGCCTAGCGGGAGGGGGCTCCTACAATGAGCAGTTCTTC. This encodes CASSLAGGGSYNEQFF.

This clonotype was seen more than once but under ten times. J is TRBJ1-2 and V is TRBV7-9, with a possible D match to TRBD1 (5 bases). This CDR3 region has 14 residues. Germline V gene sequence: CDR1 SEHNR, CDR2 FQNEAQ (reference sequence). The V gene lost 3 bases and the J gene lost 2 bases, with 10 bases spanning the gap. CDR3 region: CASSLATGNYGYTF. CDR3 nucleotides: TGTGCCAGCAGCTTGGCTACAGGAAACTATGGCTACACCTTC.

This clonotype came up many times. The chain links TRBV7-2 to TRBJ2-3, with 13 bases that match TRBD2. CDR3 size: 15 residues. Per germline, CDR1 SGHTA and CDR2 FQGNSA. V was clipped by 4 bases and J by 4 bases; unmatched bases: 2. The CDR3 bases are TGTGCCAGCAGCTGGACTAGCGGGAGAGCAGATACGCAGTATTTT. This gives the protein CASSWTSGRADTQYF.

This clonotype was counted at least ten times. The CDR3 region is CASSLSAGTYNEQFF. CDR3 bases: TGCGCCAGCAGCTTATCAGCGGGGACCTACAATGAGCAGTTCTTC. The chain joins TRBV5-1 to TRBJ2-1, with 7 bases that match TRBD2. The V and J ends lost 2 bases and 2 bases, in that order; junction bases with no gene match: 4. From germline, CDR1 is SGHRS and CDR2 YFSETQ. The CDR3 runs to 15 residues. Combining the CDR3 with reference TRBV5-1 and TRBJ2-1 gives the whole variable domain KAGVTQTPRYLIKTRGQQVTLSCSPISGHRSVSWYQQTPGQGLQFLFEYFSETQRNKGNFPGRFSGRQFSNSRSEMNVSTLELGDSALYLCASSLSAGTYNEQFFGPGTRLTVL.

This clonotype was recorded many times. This chain joins TRBV29-1 and TRBJ2-3, with D perhaps TRBD1 (6 bases). Trimming shortened V by 3 bases and J by 3 bases, and 7 bases separated the two germline ends. The CDR3 runs to 12 residues. Germline V gene lookup returns CDR1 SQVTM and CDR2 ANQGSEA. CDR3 coding DNA: TGCAGCGTTGACGGACAGACAGATACGCAGTATTTT. The encoded protein is CSVDGQTDTQYF.

The chain couples TRBV11-2 to TRBJ1-1; 8 bases match TRBD1. There are 16 residues in the CDR3. Germline CDR1 SGHAT, CDR2 FQNNGV. The junction had 8 bases not matched to a gene; V was cut back by 5 bases and J by 0 bases. CDR3 in amino acids: CASSLGQGTLNTEAFF. The CDR3 DNA reads as TGTGCCAGCAGCCTAGGACAGGGAACCTTGAACACTGAAGCTTTCTTT.

This chain joins TRBV27 and TRBJ2-7, with 9 bases that match TRBD1. The CDR3 length is 15 residues. Trimming removed 3 bases from V and 5 bases from J; junction bases left unmatched: 8. Germline V lookup: CDR1 MNHEY, CDR2 SMNVEV (reference sequence). CDR3 nucleotides: TGTGCCAGCAGTTTGAACAGGGACAGGGTCCACGAGCAGTACTTC. This gives the protein CASSLNRDRVHEQYF.

As concerns this clonotype: An end of the junction does not agree with germline; a read error may underlie this. V and J are TRBV5-1 and TRBJ2-1; possible D gene TRBD2, 6 bases. Germline V CDR1 and CDR2: SGHRS, YFSETQ. The CDR3 has 11 residues. DNA for the CDR3: TGCGCCAGCAGCTTGACCGGGAGAGGTATCTTC. Amino acids: CASSLTGRGIF.

The rearrangement links TRBV12-3 or TRBV12-4 to TRBJ2-5; 7 bases match TRBD2. CDR3 length: 15 residues. Trimming took 6 bases from V and 5 from J; bases not matched to a gene: 12. The CDR3 DNA is TGTGCCAGCAGCCCAATCTGGGGGGGGGGTGAGACCCAGTACTTC. Amino acid sequence: CASSPIWGGGETQYF.

The chain joins TRBV6-1 to TRBJ1-2; D gene uncertain. CDR1 and CDR2 (germline): MNHNS, SASEGT. V was pared by 3 bases and J by 4 bases, with 15 bases between. CDR3 size: 15 residues. In DNA, the CDR3 is TGTGCCAGCAGTGAGCTTACGGTACCTACCTATGGCTACACCTTC. Translation: CASSELTVPTYGYTF.

The table lists this clonotype with many counts. The chain recombines TRBV5-1 with TRBJ1-1; no firm D call. The V gene lost 0 bases and the J gene lost 1 base, with 4 bases spanning the gap. This CDR3 has 13 amino acids. In germline, CDR1 is SGHRS, CDR2 YFSETQ. This CDR3 reads CASSLDWNTEAFF. The CDR3 DNA is TGCGCCAGCAGCTTGGATTGGAACACTGAAGCTTTCTTT.

The chain joins TRBV5-1 to TRBJ2-3, with 12 nucleotides matching TRBD1. Trimming took 6 bases from V and 2 from J; bases not matched to a gene: 13. CDR1 and CDR2 (germline): SGHRS, YFSETQ. This CDR3 is 18 amino acids long. CDR3 coding DNA: TGCGCCAGCAACCCCGGGACAGGGGGCAGCCCGCACACAGATACGCAGTATTTT. Protein product: CASNPGTGGSPHTDTQYF.

At least ten counts were recorded for this clonotype. The chain couples TRBV12-3 or TRBV12-4 to TRBJ1-1, with D tentatively TRBD1 (6 bases). V lost 6 bases and J lost 0, with 17 bases in between. The CDR3 is made up of 16 amino acids. The CDR3 region has the DNA TGTGCCAGCAGAAGAGACCCAGGGGATATGAACACTGAAGCTTTCTTT. Translating gives CASRRDPGDMNTEAFF.

The CDR3: CSATPGQGLDPAQHF. The DNA of the CDR3 is TGCAGTGCTACCCCCGGACAGGGACTTGATCCAGCCCAGCATTTT. The chain carries TRBV20-1 and TRBJ1-5, with TRBD1 identical over 8 bases. The CDR3 contains 15 residues. Looked up from germline, CDR1 is DFQATT and CDR2 is SNEGSKA (reference sequence). The ends lost 4 bases at V and 11 bases at J; junction bases unmatched: 16.

V gene TRBV28 combines with J gene TRBJ2-7; TRBD1 might be the D (5 bases). V lost 2 bases to trimming and J lost 3 bases, with 11 bases between them. The germline V gene encodes CDR1 MDHEN and CDR2 SYDVKM. The CDR3 runs 14 residues. CDR3 protein: CASSLSQGNYEQYF. DNA of the CDR3: TGTGCCAGCAGTTTAAGCCAGGGTAACTACGAGCAGTACTTC.

The rearrangement links TRBV5-1 to TRBJ1-1; 7 bases line up with TRBD1. The length of the CDR3 is 14 residues. With 8 bases clipped from V and 0 bases from J, the junction kept 7 bases outside the gene matches. CDR1 and CDR2 from the germline V gene are SGHRS and YFSETQ. CDR3: CASHLGTVNTEAFF. The CDR3 DNA follows: TGCGCCAGTCACCTCGGGACAGTGAACACTGAAGCTTTCTTT.

V is TRBV29-1 and J is TRBJ2-3; 9 bases map to TRBD2. The trim removed 5 bases at V and 1 base at J, leaving 4 bases unmatched. The CDR3 totals 14 residues. Germline V gene sequence: CDR1 SQVTM, CDR2 ANQGSEA. This chain's CDR3 is CSVHQRGGTDTQYF. In nucleotides, the CDR3 is TGCAGCGTTCACCAGCGGGGGGGCACAGATACGCAGTATTTT.

This clonotype showed up many times. This chain links TRBV2 with TRBJ1-5; unclear D gene. This CDR3 is built from 13 residues. Germline V gene lookup returns CDR1 SNHLY and CDR2 FYNNEI. With 4 bases removed from V and 5 bases from J, the gap between germline ends came to 9 bases. The CDR3 region is CASSGERYQPQHF. The CDR3 DNA follows: TGTGCCAGCAGTGGGGAGAGATATCAGCCCCAGCATTTT.

This clonotype was recorded at least ten times. The chain combines TRBV12-3 or TRBV12-4 with TRBJ2-5; 12 nucleotides agree with TRBD2. Trimming at V came to 1 base and at J to 5 bases, leaving 5 bases not matched to a gene. The CDR3 has 16 residues. The CDR3 DNA sequence: TGTGCCAGCAGTTTAGGATCCGGGACTAGCGGGGAGACCCAGTACTTC. It is translated as CASSLGSGTSGETQYF.

This clonotype was counted ten times or more. CDR3 nucleotide sequence: TGTGCCAGCAGCTTGTTCCCCGGACAGCCCTACGAGCAGTACTTC. It yields the protein CASSLFPGQPYEQYF. V gene TRBV5-6 combines with J gene TRBJ2-7; D possibly corresponds to TRBD1 (6 bases). V was clipped by 1 base and J by 2 bases, with 13 bases between them. The CDR3 contains 15 residues. The germline V gene encodes CDR1 SGHDT and CDR2 YYEEEE.

This clonotype was seen ten or more times. V and J are TRBV5-1 and TRBJ2-7; 8 nucleotides line up with TRBD2. The CDR3 has 15 amino acids. Trimming at V came to 3 bases and at J to 4 bases, leaving 9 bases not matched to a gene. The V gene's germline CDR1 is SGHRS and CDR2 YFSETQ. CDR3 coding DNA: TGCGCCAGCAGCTCGACCGGTAGCGGGACGTACGAGCAGTACTTC. The encoded protein is CASSSTGSGTYEQYF. The full variable domain, in which reference TRBV5-1 and TRBJ2-7 provide the parts outside the CDR3, is KAGVTQTPRYLIKTRGQQVTLSCSPISGHRSVSWYQQTPGQGLQFLFEYFSETQRNKGNFPGRFSGRQFSNSRSEMNVSTLELGDSALYLCASSSTGSGTYEQYFGPGTRLTVT.

This clonotype showed up many times. The rearrangement links TRBV5-1 to TRBJ1-6, with TRBD1 identical over 8 bases. The length of the CDR3 is 14 residues. Germline V gene data show CDR1 as SGHRS and CDR2 as YFSETQ. V was clipped by 3 bases and J by 8 bases; unmatched bases: 4. Here the CDR3 reads CASSSDRGYSPLHF. The CDR3 region has the DNA TGCGCCAGCAGCTCCGACAGGGGATATTCACCCCTCCACTTT.

The rearrangement uses TRBV6-4 and TRBJ2-1; D ambiguous. The V end lost 5 bases, the J end lost 5 bases, and 13 bases lay between the germline ends. Looked up from germline, CDR1 is MRHNA and CDR2 is SNTAGT. There are 14 residues in the CDR3. The CDR3 is CASSFSQENNEQFF. DNA of the CDR3: TGTGCCAGCAGTTTTTCTCAGGAGAACAATGAGCAGTTCTTC.

This clonotype showed up just once. In DNA, the CDR3 is TGTGCCAGCAGCCCAGGGACAGCTCAAATCTATGGCTACACCTTC. Encoded protein: CASSPGTAQIYGYTF. The chain has TRBV7-6 and TRBJ1-2; 7 nucleotides match TRBD1. Trimming took 5 bases from V and 4 from J; bases not matched to a gene: 10. Germline loops: CDR1 SGHVS, CDR2 FNYEAQ. There are 15 residues in the CDR3.

The rearrangement uses TRBV4-2 and TRBJ2-2; the D is unclear. This CDR3 has 14 amino acids. V was shortened by 0 bases and J by 8 bases, with 10 bases between the two germline ends. Germline-derived CDR1 and CDR2 are LGHNA and YNFKEQ. The CDR3 DNA reads TGTGCCAGCAGCCAAGAGGTAGAATCTGGGGAGCTGTTTTTT. It codes for CASSQEVESGELFF.

J is TRBJ2-3 and V is TRBV6-1, with TRBD2 as a possible D gene (6 bases). Trimming took 2 bases from V and 0 from J, leaving 9 bases between them. CDR3 length: 15 residues. From germline, CDR1 is MNHNS and CDR2 SASEGT. Written as DNA, the CDR3 is TGTGCCAGCAGTGAATACGGGACTAGCACAGATACGCAGTATTTT. Translated: CASSEYGTSTDTQYF.

The chain is built from TRBV20-1 and TRBJ2-3; no firm D call. V shed 6 bases and J shed 2 bases, with 12 bases lying between them. The CDR3 runs 13 residues. Germline values: CDR1 DFQATT, CDR2 SNEGSKA (reference sequence). This chain's CDR3 is CSARPQYTDTQYF. CDR3 sequence (DNA): TGCAGTGCCAGGCCCCAGTACACAGATACGCAGTATTTT.

The table lists this clonotype with a few counts. V is TRBV14 and J is TRBJ2-1; 10 bases line up with TRBD2. The CDR3 is made up of 16 amino acids. Unmatched junction bases numbered 7, after V lost 1 base and J lost 7 bases. CDR1 and CDR2 (germline): SGHDN, FVKESK. The CDR3 region has the DNA TGTGCCAGCAGCCAAGCAAAGGGGACTAGCGAGAATGAGCAGTTCTTC. It yields the protein CASSQAKGTSENEQFF.